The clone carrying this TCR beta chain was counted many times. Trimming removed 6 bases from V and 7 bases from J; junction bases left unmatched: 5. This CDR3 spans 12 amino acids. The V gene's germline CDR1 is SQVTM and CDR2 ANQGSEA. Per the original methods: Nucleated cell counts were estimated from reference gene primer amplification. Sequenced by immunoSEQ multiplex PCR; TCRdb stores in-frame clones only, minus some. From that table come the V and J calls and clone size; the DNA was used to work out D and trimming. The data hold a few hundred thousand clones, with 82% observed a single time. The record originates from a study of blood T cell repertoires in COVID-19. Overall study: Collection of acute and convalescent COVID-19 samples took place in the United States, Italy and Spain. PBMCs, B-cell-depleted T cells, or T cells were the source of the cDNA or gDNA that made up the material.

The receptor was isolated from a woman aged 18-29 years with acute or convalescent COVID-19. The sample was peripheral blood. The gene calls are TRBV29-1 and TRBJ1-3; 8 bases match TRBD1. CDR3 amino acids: CSVRGQGNTIYF. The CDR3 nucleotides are TGCAGCGTCCGCGGACAGGGTAACACCATATATTTT.